This T cell receptor beta chain was sequenced for a study of T cell responses to AZD1222 COVID-19 vaccine. With regard to this clone: As yet, its antigen is unknown.

Study results and limitations: In a largely white British group with more females than males, clonal diversity was possibly underestimated.

Profiling relied on immunoSEQ multiplex PCR, and the TCRdb table lists in-frame clones only, not all of them. This sample has around 95,000 clones, with roughly 91% found just once. The germline CDR1 and CDR2 sequences are MNHEY and SVGAGI. J gave up 5 bases and V 2 bases, and 9 bases lay outside the gene matches. This CDR3 has 16 residues. Specimen: peripheral blood, collected on day 0 of AZD1222 vaccination. The receptor was isolated from an adult in good health. The V call is TRBV6-5, the J call TRBJ1-5; 7 bases fit TRBD1. The CDR3 reads CASSYRKTGSDQPQHF. DNA of the CDR3: TGTGCCAGCAGTTACCGAAAGACAGGGTCCGATCAGCCCCAGCATTTT.